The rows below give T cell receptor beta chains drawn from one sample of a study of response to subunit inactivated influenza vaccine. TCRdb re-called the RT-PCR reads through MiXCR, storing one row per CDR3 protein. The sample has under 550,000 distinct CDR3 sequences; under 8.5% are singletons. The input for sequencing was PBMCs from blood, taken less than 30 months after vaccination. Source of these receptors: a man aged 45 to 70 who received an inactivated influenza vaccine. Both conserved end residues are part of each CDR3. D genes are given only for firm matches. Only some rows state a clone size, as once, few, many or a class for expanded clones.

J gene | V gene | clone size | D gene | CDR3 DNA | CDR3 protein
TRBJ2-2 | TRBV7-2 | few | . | TGTGCCAGCAGCGCGACAGTTAGTTACACCGGGGAGCTGTTTTTT | CASSATVSYTGELFF
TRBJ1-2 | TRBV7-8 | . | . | TGTGCCAGCAGCCTCGAAGGGGGGTCGGGTGGCTACACCTTC | CASSLEGGSGGYTF
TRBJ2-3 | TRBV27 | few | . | TGTGCCAGCAGTTTAGGTATCCAGGGGTCGCAGTATTTT | CASSLGIQGSQYF
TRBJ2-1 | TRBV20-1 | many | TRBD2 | TGCAGTGCTCCGCTAGCGGGGGGCCGGAGTCAGTTCTTC | CSAPLAGGRSQFF
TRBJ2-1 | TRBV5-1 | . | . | TGCGCCAGCAGCTTGCTTGATGTGGGAAGGGAGCAGTTCTTC | CASSLLDVGREQFF
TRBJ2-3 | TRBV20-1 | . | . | TGCAGTGCGAGCAGGGTACCCGATACGCAGTATTTT | CSASRVPDTQYF
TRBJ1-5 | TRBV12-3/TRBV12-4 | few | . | TGTGGAACCTCACGGGGTACCAATCAGCCCCAGCATTTT | CGTSRGTNQPQHF
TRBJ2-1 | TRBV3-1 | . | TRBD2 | TGTGCCAGCAGCCCGCCGGGACTAGTTGACTCTGAGCAGTTCTTC | CASSPPGLVDSEQFF
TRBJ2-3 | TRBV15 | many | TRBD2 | TGTGCCACCAGCAGAGATCTTTTTGCGGGGGGGCCGGATACGCAGTATTTT | CATSRDLFAGGPDTQYF
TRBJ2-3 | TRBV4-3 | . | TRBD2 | TGCGCCAGCAGCCAAGATCACAGCGGGGGCCGCACAGATACGCAGTATTTT | CASSQDHSGGRTDTQYF
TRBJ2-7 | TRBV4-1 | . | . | TGCGCCAGCAGCCAAGATCCCAACTACGAGCAGTACTTC | CASSQDPNYEQYF